This T cell receptor (beta chain) was sequenced for a study of shared T cell receptors in the human thymus (dated by TCRdb to 2020 to 2023). Background for the entire study: The study investigated the way shared, self-reactive T-cell receptor alpha chains are produced in the human thymus.

This clone has a single count. Its antigen is currently not known. Qualities for individual bases were not recorded, and no much larger clone is one base off. Trimming removed 5 bases from V and 5 bases from J; the gene matches leave 14 bases unexplained. The germline V gene sets CDR1 to MDHEN and CDR2 to SYDVKM. Counted from cysteine to phenylalanine, this CDR3 has 16 amino acids. The kept DNA is CDR3 alone, 48 bases in frame from the first base. To prepare the library, the immunoSEQ multiplex PCR assay was applied. TCRdb mirrors the immuneACCESS table, restricted to in-frame sequences. Some clones are absent from its copies; in checked studies, under half trace to an unresolved V gene, and the reason for the others is unknown. The sample yields over 650,000 clones; approximately 89% were counted once. Clones ranked in the top ten supply 0.0094% of the sample. A further study also used this sample, focusing on human thymus T cells. Looking at the second paper: The donors were immunologically healthy infants in Finland who had open corrective cardiac surgery for congenital heart defects. The thymus tissue came from surgical resects taken out during corrective cardiac surgery. Usage of V and J gene segments appeared to be biased in both the thymic and the peripheral blood repertoires. Highly overlapping thymic TCR repertoires among unrelated individuals were reported in the related research. The study characterized TCR alpha and beta repertoires from fewer than ten infant thymus samples and four related peripheral blood samples. The cohort included a handful of male and a couple of female infants, with donor ages spanning 7 to 244 days. After being mechanically released from the tissue, thymocytes were kept at -70 degrees C in pellets of about 8.5-34 million cells. A QIAsymphony instrument was used to extract genomic DNA from frozen cell pellets. The immunoSEQ multiplex PCR assay was used to amplify the TCRB and TCRAD loci from a standardized quantity of quality-controlled genomic DNA. Amplicons spanned the V(D)J region at a length sufficient to cover the CDR3 and identify V and J genes. The amplicons were sequenced on an Illumina platform via the commercial immunoSEQ service. Primer bias and sequencing errors were corrected using previously described methods, and TCRAD and TCRB definitions followed the IMGT database. immunoSEQ Analyzer 3.0 and VDJTools were used for repertoire analysis, which covered basic statistics, V/J segment usage, diversity estimates, rarefaction and pairwise overlap. Diversity was estimated using the Chao1, ChaoE, Efron-Thisted, Shannon and inverse Simpson indices, and was also estimated on datasets down-sampled to the size of the smallest sample. Repertoire overlap was assessed by strict matching of CDR3 nucleotide sequence, V gene and J gene, and clustering was done by Jaccard-based multidimensional scaling. Thymus samples yielded on average around 850,000 unique TCRB clonotypes, compared with 65,000 to 100,000 from blood samples.

The chain is assembled from TRBV28 and TRBJ1-2, and TRBD1 aligns with 7 junction nucleotides. The sequence was collected from a boy younger than two with a congenital heart defect. Donor details come from another sample of the same person, matched by shared clones. The sample comprised thymocytes. The DNA is TGTGCCAGCAGTCCGTCTCATAAAACAGGGGTTTATGGCTACACCTTC. This codes for CASSPSHKTGVYGYTF.